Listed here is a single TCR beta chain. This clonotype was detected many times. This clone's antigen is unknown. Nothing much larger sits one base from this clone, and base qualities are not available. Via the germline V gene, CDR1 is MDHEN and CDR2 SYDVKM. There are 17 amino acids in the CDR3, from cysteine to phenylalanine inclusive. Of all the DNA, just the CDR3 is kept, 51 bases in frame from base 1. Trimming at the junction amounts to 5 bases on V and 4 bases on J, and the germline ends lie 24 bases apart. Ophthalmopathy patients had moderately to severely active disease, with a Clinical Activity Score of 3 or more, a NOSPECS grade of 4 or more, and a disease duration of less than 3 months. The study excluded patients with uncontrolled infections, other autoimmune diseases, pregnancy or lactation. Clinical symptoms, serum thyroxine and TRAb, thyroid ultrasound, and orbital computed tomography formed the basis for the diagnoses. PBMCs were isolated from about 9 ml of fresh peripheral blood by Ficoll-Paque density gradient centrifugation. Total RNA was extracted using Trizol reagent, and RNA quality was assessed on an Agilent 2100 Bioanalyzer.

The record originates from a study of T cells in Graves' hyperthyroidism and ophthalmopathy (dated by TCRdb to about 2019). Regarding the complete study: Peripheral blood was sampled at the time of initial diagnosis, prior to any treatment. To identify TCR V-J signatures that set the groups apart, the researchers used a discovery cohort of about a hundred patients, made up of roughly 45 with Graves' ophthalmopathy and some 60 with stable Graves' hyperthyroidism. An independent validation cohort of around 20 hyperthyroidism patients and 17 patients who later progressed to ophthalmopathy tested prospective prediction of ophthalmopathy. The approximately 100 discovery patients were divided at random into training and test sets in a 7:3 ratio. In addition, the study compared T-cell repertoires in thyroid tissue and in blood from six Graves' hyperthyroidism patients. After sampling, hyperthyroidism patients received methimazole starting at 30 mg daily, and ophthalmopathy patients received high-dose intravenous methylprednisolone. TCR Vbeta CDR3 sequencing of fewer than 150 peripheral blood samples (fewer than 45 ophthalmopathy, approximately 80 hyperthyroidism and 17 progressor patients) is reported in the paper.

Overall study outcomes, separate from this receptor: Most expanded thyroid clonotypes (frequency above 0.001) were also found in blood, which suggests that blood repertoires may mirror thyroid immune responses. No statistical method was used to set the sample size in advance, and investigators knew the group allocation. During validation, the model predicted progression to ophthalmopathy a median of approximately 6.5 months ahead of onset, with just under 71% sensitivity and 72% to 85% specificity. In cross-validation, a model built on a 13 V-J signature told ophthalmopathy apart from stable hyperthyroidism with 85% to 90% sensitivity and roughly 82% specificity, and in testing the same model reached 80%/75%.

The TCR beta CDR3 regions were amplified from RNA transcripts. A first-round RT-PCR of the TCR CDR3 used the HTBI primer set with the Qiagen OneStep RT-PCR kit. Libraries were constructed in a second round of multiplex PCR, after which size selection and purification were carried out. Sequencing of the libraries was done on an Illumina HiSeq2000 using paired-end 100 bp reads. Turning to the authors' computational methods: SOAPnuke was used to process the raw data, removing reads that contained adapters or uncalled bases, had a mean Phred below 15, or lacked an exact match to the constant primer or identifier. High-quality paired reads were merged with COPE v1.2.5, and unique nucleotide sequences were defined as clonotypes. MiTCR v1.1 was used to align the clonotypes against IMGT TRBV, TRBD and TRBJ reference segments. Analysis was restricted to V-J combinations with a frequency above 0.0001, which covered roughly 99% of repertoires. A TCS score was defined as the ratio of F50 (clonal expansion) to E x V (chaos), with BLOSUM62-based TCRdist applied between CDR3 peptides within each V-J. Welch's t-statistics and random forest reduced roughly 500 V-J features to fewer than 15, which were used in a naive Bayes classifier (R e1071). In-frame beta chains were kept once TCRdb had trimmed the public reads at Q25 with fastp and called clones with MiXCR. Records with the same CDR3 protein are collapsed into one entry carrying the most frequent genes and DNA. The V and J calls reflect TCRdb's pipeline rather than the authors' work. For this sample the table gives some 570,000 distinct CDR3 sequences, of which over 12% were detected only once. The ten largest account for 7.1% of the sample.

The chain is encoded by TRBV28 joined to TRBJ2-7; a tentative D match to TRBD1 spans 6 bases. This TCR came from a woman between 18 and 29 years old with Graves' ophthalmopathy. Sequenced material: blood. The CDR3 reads CASSPRRGGRYRYEQYF. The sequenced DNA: TGTGCCAGCAGTCCCCGCCGTGGGGGCAGGTATCGTTACGAGCAGTACTTC.